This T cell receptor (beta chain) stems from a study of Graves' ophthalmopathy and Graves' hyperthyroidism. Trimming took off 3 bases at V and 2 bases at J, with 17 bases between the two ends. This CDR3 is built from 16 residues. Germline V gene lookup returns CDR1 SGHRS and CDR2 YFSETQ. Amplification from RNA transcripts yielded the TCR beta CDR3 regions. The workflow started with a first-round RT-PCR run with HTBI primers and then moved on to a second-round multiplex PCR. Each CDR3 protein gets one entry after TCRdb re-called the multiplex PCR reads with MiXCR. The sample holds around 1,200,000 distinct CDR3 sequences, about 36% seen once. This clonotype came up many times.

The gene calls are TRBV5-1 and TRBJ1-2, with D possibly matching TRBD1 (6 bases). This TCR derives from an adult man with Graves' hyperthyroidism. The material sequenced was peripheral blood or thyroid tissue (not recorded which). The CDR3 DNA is TGCGCCAGCAGCTCAATTGCAGGGGTGGAGAACTATGGCTACACCTTC. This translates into CASSSIAGVENYGYTF.